The 19 T cell receptor beta chains listed next were all sequenced from one sample in a study of regulatory T cells in long-lasting Graves disease. Described time point: persistent/refractory GD, antithyroid drugs over 5 years with positive TRAb. The authors made the TCR library using RNA they extracted from PBMCs. Construction of TCR beta libraries relied on iRepertoire HTBI primers and on Arm-PCR targeting CDR3 regions. MiXCR, applied by TCRdb to the multiplex PCR reads, yields one record per CDR3 protein. The data show about 310,000 distinct CDR3 sequences, around 21% seen once. Specimen: peripheral blood mononuclear cells (PBMCs), collected when the disease was refractory, from a patient treated with antithyroid drugs. Receptors originate from a female donor with Graves disease.

Ten or more counts support this clonotype. The V gene is TRBV27, the J gene TRBJ1-4; D not resolved. Germline assignment: CDR1 MNHEY and CDR2 SMNVEV (reference sequence). This CDR3 has 14 residues. Trimming removed 2 bases at V and 4 bases at J, with 8 bases between. This CDR3 reads CASSLRALNEKLFF. In DNA, the CDR3 is TGTGCCAGCAGTTTACGGGCCCTTAATGAAAAACTGTTTTTT.

The chain joins TRBV6-5 to TRBJ1-3; D not certain. The CDR3 loop spans 16 amino acids. Trimming left V 4 bases short and J 1 base short, with 14 bases between. Germline V gene lookup returns CDR1 MNHEY and CDR2 SVGAGI. The CDR3 coding sequence is TGTGCCAGCAGTTGGAATTCCGGGGTATCTGGAAACACCATATATTTT. Amino acid sequence: CASSWNSGVSGNTIYF.

In this sample, this clonotype turned up many times. This chain uses TRBV20-1 with TRBJ1-1; weak D call: TRBD1 (5 bases). Trimming cost V 3 bases and J 5 bases, with 10 bases left between them. This CDR3 is 12 amino acids long. Germline V gene data show CDR1 as DFQATT and CDR2 as SNEGSKA (reference sequence). The chain's CDR3 is CSASPGGTEAFF. DNA for the CDR3: TGCAGTGCTAGCCCGGGGGGTACTGAAGCTTTCTTT.

The chain is built from TRBV11-2 and TRBJ2-3; D may be TRBD1 (5 bases). Trimming took 1 base from V and 2 from J, leaving 10 bases between them. In germline, CDR1 is SGHAT, CDR2 FQNNGV. The CDR3 sequence is 15 residues long. CDR3 loop: CASSLGGSYTDTQYF. As DNA, the CDR3 is TGTGCCAGCAGCTTAGGGGGCTCATACACAGATACGCAGTATTTT.

This clonotype was seen repeatedly, ten times or more. The V gene is TRBV19, the J gene TRBJ2-2; 10 bases fit TRBD1. CDR1 is LNHDA and CDR2 is SQIVND in the germline V gene (reference sequence). The CDR3 extends over 15 amino acids. The J segment lost 7 bases and the V segment lost 4 bases, leaving 6 bases of the junction unmatched. CDR3 bases: TGTGCCAGTAGTACCCGACAGGGGGCTGGCGGGGAGCTGTTTTTT. Residues: CASSTRQGAGGELFF.

This rearrangement joins TRBV5-1 to TRBJ2-4, with D possibly matching TRBD1 (5 bases). This CDR3 contains 15 residues. Trimming removed 5 bases at V and 3 bases at J, with 15 bases between. Germline CDR1 reads SGHRS; CDR2 reads YFSETQ. The CDR3 here is CASSLLGHFKNIQYF. In DNA form, the CDR3 reads TGCGCCAGCAGTTTGTTAGGACATTTCAAAAACATTCAGTACTTC.

This clonotype was detected many times. The chain's CDR3 is CASSLGQIASGNTIYF. The DNA for the CDR3 is TGCGCCAGCAGCTTGGGACAGATAGCCTCTGGAAACACCATATATTTT. The chain recombines TRBV5-1 with TRBJ1-3; weak D call: TRBD1 (5 bases). V lost 0 bases and J 0 bases, leaving 10 bases between the germline ends. Germline V CDR1 and CDR2: SGHRS, YFSETQ. This CDR3 region has 16 residues. Filled out from reference TRBV5-1 and TRBJ1-3, the complete variable domain reads KAGVTQTPRYLIKTRGQQVTLSCSPISGHRSVSWYQQTPGQGLQFLFEYFSETQRNKGNFPGRFSGRQFSNSRSEMNVSTLELGDSALYLCASSLGQIASGNTIYFGEGSWLTVV.

This chain's CDR3 is CASSLGTGRGEAFF. DNA for the CDR3: TGTGCCAGCAGCTTAGGGACAGGGAGGGGTGAAGCTTTCTTT. This sequence joins TRBV7-2 and TRBJ1-1, with 8 bases lining up with TRBD1. Trimming took 1 base from V and 7 from J; bases not matched to a gene: 5. Germline V lookup: CDR1 SGHTA, CDR2 FQGNSA. This CDR3 has 14 residues.

The V call is TRBV20-1, the J call TRBJ2-3; weak D call: TRBD2 (6 bases). Trimming stripped 0 bases from V and 2 bases from J, with 12 bases between. CDR3 length equals 15 residues. Germline lookup yields CDR1 DFQATT and CDR2 SNEGSKA (reference sequence). CDR3 sequence reads: CSARDGGRATDTQYF. In nucleotides, the CDR3 is TGCAGTGCTAGAGATGGGGGGAGAGCCACAGATACGCAGTATTTT.

This clonotype was observed a few times. The junction differs from germline at one of its ends, possibly a read error. The chain is built from TRBV6-1 and TRBJ1-5; D is perhaps TRBD1 (6 bases). The CDR3 runs 14 residues. Germline V gives CDR1 MNHNS, CDR2 SASEGT. The CDR3 reads CTSGGRDGNQPQHF. The CDR3 DNA follows: TGTACCAGCGGGGGCAGGGATGGCAATCAGCCCCAGCATTTT.

This clonotype came up many times. V usage is TRBV2 and J usage is TRBJ1-4; D may be TRBD1 (5 bases). Per germline, CDR1 SNHLY and CDR2 FYNNEI. Trimming took 3 bases from V and 6 from J, leaving 17 bases between them. This CDR3 has 16 amino acids. Written as DNA, the CDR3 is TGTGCCAGCAGTGACCATGCCGGGACCTTTTATGAAAAACTGTTTTTT. Amino acids: CASSDHAGTFYEKLFF.

To note about this clonotype: A read error may account for a junction end that differs from germline. This rearrangement joins TRBV7-9 to TRBJ1-3; D may be TRBD1 (6 bases). Germline V gene sequence: CDR1 SEHNR, CDR2 FQNEAQ (reference sequence). This CDR3 region has 15 residues. The CDR3 DNA reads TGTGCCAGCAGCCTCAACAGGGACGGTGGAAACACCATACATTTT. It specifies CASSLNRDGGNTIHF.

This clonotype has more than one count but fewer than ten. The chain carries TRBV6-2 or TRBV6-3 and TRBJ1-1; D may be TRBD1 (5 bases). This CDR3 comprises 15 residues. CDR1 MNHEY and CDR2 SVGEGT come from the germline V gene. Trimming took off 5 bases at V and 1 base at J, with 14 bases between the two ends. In DNA, the CDR3 is TGTGCCAGCAGTCGCCGCAGTGGGGGGAACACTGAAGCTTTCTTT. Translating it yields CASSRRSGGNTEAFF.

This clonotype came up a few times. The V and J genes are TRBV9 and TRBJ2-4; no clear D gene. Germline V CDR1 and CDR2: SGDLS, YYNGEE. V lost 0 bases and J lost 8, with 12 bases in between. The CDR3 extends over 14 amino acids. CDR3 residues: CASSVGSQWDIQYF. For the CDR3, the DNA is TGTGCCAGCAGCGTAGGTTCTCAGTGGGACATTCAGTACTTC. Full variable domain (outside the CDR3, taken from reference TRBV9 and TRBJ2-4): DSGVTQTPKHLITATGQRVTLRCSPRSGDLSVYWYQQSLDQGLQFLIQYYNGEERAKGNILERFSAQQFPDLHSELNLSSLELGDSALYFCASSVGSQWDIQYFGAGTRLSVL.

This clonotype was observed a handful of times. The chain links TRBV5-1 to TRBJ2-2; D may be TRBD2 (5 bases). Deletions cut 6 bases from V and 6 bases from J, with 12 bases between. Germline V gene sequence: CDR1 SGHRS, CDR2 YFSETQ. The CDR3 runs 13 residues. CDR3 nucleotides: TGCGCCAGCAATAATAGGGAGTCCGGGGAGCTGTTTTTT. Amino acids: CASNNRESGELFF.

Remarks on this clonotype: Mismatch with germline at one junction end may stem from a read error. The chain combines TRBV7-7 with TRBJ1-1; unclear D gene. Per germline, CDR1 SSHAT and CDR2 FNYEAQ (reference sequence). CDR3 length: 13 amino acids. CDR3: CASSLGEGTEAFF. The CDR3 region has the DNA TGTGCTAGCAGCTTAGGAGAGGGCACTGAAGCTTTCTTT.

This clonotype was observed a handful of times. The gene calls are TRBV15 and TRBJ2-1; TRBD1 matches 8 bases. In germline, CDR1 is LNHNV, CDR2 YYDKDF (reference sequence). V lost 9 bases and J lost 5; bases outside the gene matches: 6. The CDR3 is made up of 13 amino acids. In DNA, the CDR3 is TGTGCCACTCGCCAGACAGGGGACAATGAGCAGTTCTTC. It codes for CATRQTGDNEQFF.

Only a few counts were recorded for this clonotype. The V call is TRBV5-1, the J call TRBJ2-1; 9 bases are shared with TRBD1. This CDR3 is built from 15 residues. Germline CDR1 SGHRS, CDR2 YFSETQ. V shed 4 bases, J shed 4 bases, and the junction held 6 bases outside the gene matches. Written as DNA, the CDR3 is TGCGCCAGCAGCGCCGGGACAGGGATTTACAATGAGCAGTTCTTC. As protein: CASSAGTGIYNEQFF.

This clonotype appeared many times. The CDR3 region has the DNA TGTGCCAGCAGTTCTCTAGGTGGCGAGCAGTACTTC. It specifies CASSSLGGEQYF. The chain carries TRBV11-2 and TRBJ2-7; D is unresolved. Between the trimmed V and J ends, which lost 6 bases and 6 bases, there was a span of 12 bases. The CDR3 spans 12 residues. Per the germline V gene, CDR1 is SGHAT and CDR2 is FQNNGV.